This TCR beta chain was obtained from a study of cytotoxic CD8 clonotypes in ibrutinib-treated CLL. Study in general: Included were approximately 10 relapsed/refractory and about 14 treatment-naive patients, of whom 17 to 18 were IGHV unmutated.

Target depth was 1 in 200,000 to 1 in 1 million T cells, about 10x per clonotype. Using immunoSEQ multiplex PCR, the repertoire was profiled, and TCRdb retains in-frame clones only, with some absent. The table records about 300,000 clones, around 76% of them present only once. The germline V gene encodes CDR1 SGHVS and CDR2 FQNEAQ. This CDR3 region has 16 residues. The junction had 10 bases not matched to a gene; V was cut back by 5 bases and J by 5 bases. The sample consisted of PBMCs, taken at disease progression, from a patient treated with ibrutinib. The gene calls are TRBV7-8 and TRBJ2-5; 11 nucleotides agree with TRBD1. The TCR comes from a human donor with chronic lymphocytic leukemia. CDR3 bases: TGTGCCAGCAGCCAACGGACAGGGGGCGCAGGGGAGACCCAGTACTTC. Translating gives CASSQRTGGAGETQYF.